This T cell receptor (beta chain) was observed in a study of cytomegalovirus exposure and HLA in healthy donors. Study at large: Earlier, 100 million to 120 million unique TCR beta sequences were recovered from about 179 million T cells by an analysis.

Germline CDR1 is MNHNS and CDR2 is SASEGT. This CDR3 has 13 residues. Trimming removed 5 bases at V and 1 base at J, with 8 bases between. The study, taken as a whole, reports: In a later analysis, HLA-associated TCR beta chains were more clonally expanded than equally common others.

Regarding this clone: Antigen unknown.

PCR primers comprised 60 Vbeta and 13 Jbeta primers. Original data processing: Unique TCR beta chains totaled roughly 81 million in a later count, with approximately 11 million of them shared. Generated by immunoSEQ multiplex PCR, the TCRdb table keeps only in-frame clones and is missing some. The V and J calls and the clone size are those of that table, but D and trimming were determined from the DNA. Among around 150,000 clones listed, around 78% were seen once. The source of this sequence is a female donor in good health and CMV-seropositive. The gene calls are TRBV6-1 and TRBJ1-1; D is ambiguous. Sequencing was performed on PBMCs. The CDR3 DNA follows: TGTGCCAGCAGTTATGCAGGGAACACTGAAGCTTTCTTT. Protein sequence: CASSYAGNTEAFF.